This T cell receptor beta chain was sequenced during a study of regulatory T cells in long-lasting Graves disease. Study background: The criterion for persistent Graves' disease was over 5 years of antithyroid drugs with positive TSH receptor antibodies.

J gave up 0 bases and V 2 bases, and 12 bases lay outside the gene matches. This CDR3 contains 18 residues. Germline CDR1 is SGHTA and CDR2 is FQGNSA. Time point defined: persistent/refractory GD, antithyroid drugs over 5 years with positive TRAb. Making the TCR library involved RNA that had been extracted from PBMCs. The authors diagnosed Graves' disease using American Thyroid Association guidelines. The study, taken as a whole, reports: TCR diversity in persistent Graves' patients was below that of newly diagnosed ones. Persistent disease exhibited a predilection for TRBV28, TRBJ1-2 and TRBJ2-5.

This clonotype was observed at least ten times. Its target is unknown. CDR3 regions were amplified by Arm-PCR using iRepertoire HTBI primers to build TCR beta libraries. TCRdb re-analysed the multiplex PCR reads in MiXCR, keeping a single row per CDR3 protein. The data hold some 370,000 distinct CDR3 sequences, with less than 25% observed a single time. Source: peripheral blood mononuclear cells (PBMCs), taken when the disease was refractory, from a patient treated with antithyroid drugs. The rearrangement joins TRBV7-2 to TRBJ2-7; 8 bases line up with TRBD2. The TCR sequence derives from a female donor with Graves disease. The CDR3 sequence: CASSLNPPSGSDSYEQYF. The CDR3 DNA sequence: TGTGCCAGCAGCTTAAACCCCCCTAGCGGGTCTGACTCCTACGAGCAGTACTTC. Full variable domain (outside the CDR3, taken from reference TRBV7-2 and TRBJ2-7): GAGVSQSPSNKVTEKGKDVELRCDPISGHTALYWYRQSLGQGLEFLIYFQGNSAPDKSGLPSDRFSAERTGGSVSTLTIQRTQQEDSAVYLCASSLNPPSGSDSYEQYFGPGTRLTVT.